This passage covers 7 T cell receptor beta chains from one sample sequenced in a study of identical twins. TCRdb ran MiXCR on the 5' RACE reads and lists one entry per CDR3 protein. Here the sample spans hundreds of thousands of distinct CDR3 sequences, 20% to 30% being singletons. The same sample was also studied in work on T cells expressing NK-cell markers.

The source material was CD4+ T cells sorted from blood. The receptors were sampled from a woman in her late teens or twenties in good health.

This clonotype was seen more than once but under ten times. The DNA for the CDR3 is TGTGCCAGCAGGCCCCCGTTGGGGGGGGAGACCCAGTACTTC. It encodes CASRPPLGGETQYF. The V and J genes are TRBV6-1 and TRBJ2-5, with 7 bases aligning to TRBD2. This CDR3 spans 14 amino acids. The J segment lost 5 bases and the V segment lost 6 bases, leaving 9 bases of the junction unmatched. Germline V gene sequence: CDR1 MNHNS, CDR2 SASEGT.

The chain joins TRBV29-1 to TRBJ1-1; D uncertain. The germline CDR1 and CDR2 sequences are SQVTM and ANQGSEA. V lost 8 bases and J 1 base, leaving 8 bases between the germline ends. This CDR3 region has 11 residues. The chain's CDR3 is CSLVQNTEAFF. CDR3 DNA: TGCAGCCTTGTTCAGAACACTGAAGCTTTCTTT.

The V gene is TRBV7-9, the J gene TRBJ2-3; 8 nucleotides align to TRBD2. The CDR3 consists of 15 residues. CDR1 is SEHNR and CDR2 is FQNEAQ in the germline V gene (reference sequence). V lost 4 bases, J lost 6 bases, and 9 bases stayed unmatched. As DNA, the CDR3 is TGTGCCAGCAGCTCGTCCCTGGTAGCGGGGGATACGCAGTATTTT. It is translated as CASSSSLVAGDTQYF. Filled out from reference TRBV7-9 and TRBJ2-3, the complete variable domain reads DTGVSQNPRHKITKRGQNVTFRCDPISEHNRLYWYRQTLGQGPEFLTYFQNEAQLEKSRLLSDRFSAERPKGSFSTLEIQRTEQGDSAMYLCASSSSLVAGDTQYFGPGTRLTVL.

This clonotype came up a few times. This sequence joins TRBV20-1 and TRBJ2-1; 7 nucleotides line up with TRBD1. Looked up from germline, CDR1 is DFQATT and CDR2 is SNEGSKA (reference sequence). This CDR3 is built from 15 residues. V lost 5 bases and J lost 0; bases outside the gene matches: 7. The CDR3, as DNA: TGCAGTGCTTTCCCGGGACAGTCCTCCTACAATGAGCAGTTCTTC. As protein: CSAFPGQSSYNEQFF.

The V gene is TRBV20-1, the J gene TRBJ2-3, with 8 nucleotides matching TRBD1. The CDR3 is 14 amino acids. Germline-derived CDR1 and CDR2 are DFQATT and SNEGSKA (reference sequence). V trimming: 5 bases; J trimming: 2 bases; junction bases outside the gene matches: 6. The CDR3 sequence is CSAPRQGPTDTQYF. The CDR3, as DNA: TGCAGTGCTCCTAGACAGGGGCCCACAGATACGCAGTATTTT.

The rearrangement uses TRBV19 and TRBJ2-6; D gene uncertain. The CDR3 covers 10 residues. Germline loops: CDR1 LNHDA, CDR2 SQIVND (reference sequence). CDR3 bases: TGTGGCTCTGGGGCCAACGTCCTGACTTTC. Amino acid sequence: CGSGANVLTF.

CDR3 residues: CSARDSRADTEAFF. The CDR3 coding sequence is TGCAGTGCTAGAGATTCCCGAGCGGACACTGAAGCTTTCTTT. The chain couples TRBV20-1 to TRBJ1-1; D call uncertain. Germline V gives CDR1 DFQATT, CDR2 SNEGSKA (reference sequence). The CDR3 contains 14 residues. Trimming left V 0 bases short and J 3 bases short, with 11 bases between.